This T cell receptor beta chain appears in the sequencing data of a study of Ad26.COV2.S vaccination and SARS-CoV-2 variants. As regards this clone: The antigen is unknown.

Clones were read by immunoSEQ multiplex PCR, and TCRdb kept only the in-frame ones, dropping some. The data hold a few hundred thousand clones, with 92% observed a single time. Study conclusions and caveats: Spike-specific responses of CD8+ and CD4+ T cells were reported to display substantial breadth after vaccination.

The treatment: around 19 received Ad26.COV2.S at low or high dose, single or two shots; about 5 received placebo; per-sample allocation not given. On day 63 after the first injection, vaccine and placebo recipients gave samples. What was given as vaccine was an Ad26 vector encoding Wuhan-strain SARS-CoV-2 spike. The V gene lost 3 bases and the J gene lost 2 bases, with 14 bases spanning the gap. CDR3 length: 16 residues. Germline values: CDR1 MGHRA, CDR2 YSYEKL. The TCR comes from a person between 18 and 60 years old who received the Ad26.COV2.S COVID-19 vaccine or a placebo. This chain connects TRBV4-1 to TRBJ1-5; D is ambiguous. The sequences come from peripheral blood, collected in a trial of Ad26.COV2.S vaccine versus placebo. The CDR3 DNA reads as TGCGCCAGCAGCCACCTAGGCCCCTATGGCAATCAGCCCCAGCATTTT. Its protein product is CASSHLGPYGNQPQHF.